A few counts support the clone carrying this TCR beta chain. This specimen comes from a study of blood T cells in healthy people across ages. Total RNA was isolated from each sample in quantities of at least 6 micrograms. Alongside a J-beta primer mix, a sample-barcoded 5' primer served in a second PCR lasting roughly 7 to 12 cycles. All samples gave at least 2.5 million CDR3-containing paired-end reads. TCRdb passed the 5' RACE reads through MiXCR, listing each CDR3 protein once. The sample comprises approximately 880,000 distinct CDR3 sequences, about 48% of which are singletons, and over 10% rests with the top ten. Sequences were obtained from blood. The receptor was isolated from a young man in good health.

This CDR3 reads CSVEKRQGAGEQYF. The CDR3 DNA reads TGCAGCGTTGAAAAGAGACAGGGGGCCGGTGAGCAGTACTTC. V gene TRBV29-1 combines with J gene TRBJ2-7; 10 bases agree with TRBD1. There are 14 residues in the CDR3. V was clipped by 2 bases and J by 7 bases; unmatched bases: 8. Germline CDR1 and CDR2: SQVTM and ANQGSEA.